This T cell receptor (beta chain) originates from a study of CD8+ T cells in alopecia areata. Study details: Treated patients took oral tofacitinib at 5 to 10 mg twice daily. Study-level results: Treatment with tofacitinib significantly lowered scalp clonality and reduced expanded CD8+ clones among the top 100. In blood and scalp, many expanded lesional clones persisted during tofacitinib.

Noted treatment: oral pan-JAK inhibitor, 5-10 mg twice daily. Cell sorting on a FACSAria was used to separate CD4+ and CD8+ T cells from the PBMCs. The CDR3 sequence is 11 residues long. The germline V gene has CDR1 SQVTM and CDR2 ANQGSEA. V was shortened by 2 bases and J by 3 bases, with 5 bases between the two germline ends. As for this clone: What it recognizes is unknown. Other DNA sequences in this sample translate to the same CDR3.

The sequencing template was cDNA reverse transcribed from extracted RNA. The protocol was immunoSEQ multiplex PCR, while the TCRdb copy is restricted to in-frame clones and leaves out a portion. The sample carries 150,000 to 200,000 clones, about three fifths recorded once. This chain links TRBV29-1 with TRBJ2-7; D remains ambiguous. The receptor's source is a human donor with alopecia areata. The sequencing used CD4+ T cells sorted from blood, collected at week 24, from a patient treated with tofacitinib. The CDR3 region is CSVEISYEQYF. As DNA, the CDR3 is TGCAGCGTTGAAATCAGCTACGAGCAGTACTTC.